Sequencing of this TCR beta chain was carried out in a study of type 1 regulatory T cells. About the research overall: T-allo10 is an in vitro-generated, Tr1-enriched CD4 T cell product specific for alloantigen.

TCRdb reanalysed the reads using MiXCR and keeps one entry per CDR3 protein. Of roughly 40,000 distinct CDR3 sequences listed, more than 9% are singletons. The CDR3 runs to 14 residues. CDR1 and CDR2 (germline): MDHEN, SYDVKM. V was pared by 4 bases and J by 6 bases, with 14 bases between. This clonotype was observed many times. Its cognate antigen is unknown. The study, taken as a whole, reports: Compared with non-Tr1 cells, Tr1 cells showed a narrower TCR repertoire.

The specimen sequenced was cultured non-Tr1 T cells, either the whole culture or a sorted T cell fraction (not recorded which). The genes are TRBV28 and TRBJ2-3; D gene uncertain. This TCR came from a human donor in good health. CDR3 DNA: TGTGCCAGCAGTTCCCCCCAGATCTCCGATACGCAGTATTTT. It yields the protein CASSSPQISDTQYF.